These 24 T cell receptor beta chains share one sample of origin, sequenced in a study of T cells in Graves' hyperthyroidism and ophthalmopathy. RNA transcripts provided the source from which TCR beta CDR3 regions were amplified. The study used the HTBI primer set for a first-round RT-PCR of the TCR CDR3. TCRdb itself ran the multiplex PCR reads through MiXCR, one entry per CDR3 protein. The sample lists about 640,000 distinct CDR3 sequences; about 14% were seen once. Sequenced: blood. All receptors come from a woman between 50 and 59 years old with Graves' ophthalmopathy.

This clonotype has a count of ten or more. The CDR3 DNA follows: TGTGCCAGCAGTTACACAGGGAGTAGGAACTATGGCTACACCTTC. This sequence encodes CASSYTGSRNYGYTF. The chain links TRBV27 to TRBJ1-2; a possible D gene is TRBD1 (6 bases). The CDR3 contains 15 residues. Trimming left V 4 bases short and J 2 bases short, with 14 bases between. Germline loops: CDR1 MNHEY, CDR2 SMNVEV (reference sequence).

As to this clonotype: This clone may be a read error of a much larger clone one base away. The V and J genes are TRBV27 and TRBJ2-1; 11 bases match TRBD1. V dropped 5 bases and J dropped 9; count of bases not matched to a gene: 9. CDR1 is MNHEY and CDR2 is SMNVEV in the germline V gene (reference sequence). The length of the CDR3 is 15 residues. CDR3 sequence: CASSRWGQGDSEQFF. For the CDR3, the DNA is TGTGCCAGCAGTAGGTGGGGACAGGGGGACAGTGAGCAGTTCTTC.

This clonotype has ten or more counts. V gene TRBV29-1 combines with J gene TRBJ2-1; D unclear. Germline CDR1 and CDR2: SQVTM and ANQGSEA. There are 12 residues in the CDR3. Trimming removed 4 bases at V and 3 bases at J, with 7 bases between. CDR3 sequence: CSVVFRYNEQFF. The CDR3 DNA follows: TGCAGCGTTGTGTTCCGCTACAATGAGCAGTTCTTC.

This clonotype was counted at least ten times. Germline is not matched at one junction end, which may reflect a read error. This rearrangement joins TRBV5-6 to TRBJ2-3; D uncertain. Germline loops: CDR1 SGHDT, CDR2 YYEEEE. This CDR3 contains 16 residues. The CDR3 DNA sequence: TGTGCCAGCACCTTGACGGCGGACCTAAACACAGATACGCAGTATTTT. It specifies CASTLTADLNTDTQYF.

This clonotype has just one count. The chain uses TRBV20-1 and TRBJ2-7; D is perhaps TRBD1 or TRBD2 (6 bases each). CDR1 and CDR2 from the germline V gene are DFQATT and SNEGSKA (reference sequence). CDR3 length: 14 residues. The V end lost 1 base, the J end lost 3 bases, and 13 bases lay between the germline ends. The DNA of the CDR3 is TGCAGTGCTAGAGTCCCAGGGGAGGACTACGAGCAGTACTTC. Protein sequence: CSARVPGEDYEQYF.

The table lists this clonotype with many counts. The rearrangement joins TRBV28 to TRBJ1-3, with D possibly being TRBD1 (6 bases). Per the germline V gene, CDR1 is MDHEN and CDR2 is SYDVKM. V dropped 3 bases and J dropped 3 bases, with 15 bases sitting between them. The CDR3 consists of 16 residues. The CDR3 spells CASSLNPRGGGNTIYF. CDR3 coding DNA: TGTGCCAGCAGTTTGAACCCAAGGGGGGGTGGAAACACCATATATTTT.

The V gene is TRBV7-9, the J gene TRBJ2-3, with D tentatively TRBD2 (5 bases). CDR3 length equals 13 residues. The germline V gene encodes CDR1 SEHNR and CDR2 FQNEAQ (reference sequence). Deletions cut 11 bases from V and 2 bases from J, with 14 bases between. DNA of the CDR3: TGTGCCGGTCGCGCGGGCTACACAGATACGCAGTATTTT. This gives the protein CAGRAGYTDTQYF.

This clonotype turned up a few times. The chain employs TRBV24-1 and TRBJ2-7; tentative D call: TRBD1 (6 bases). V lost 6 bases and J lost 2, with 13 bases in between. CDR1 and CDR2 (germline): KGHDR, SFDVKD. The CDR3 loop spans 14 amino acids. Here the CDR3 reads CATSQGPQTYEQYF. The CDR3 nucleotides are TGTGCCACCAGTCAGGGGCCTCAGACCTACGAGCAGTACTTC.

This chain uses TRBV24-1 with TRBJ2-1; 9 bases are a match to TRBD2. The CDR3 is made up of 14 amino acids. The V gene end was trimmed by 5 bases and the J gene end by 8 bases; junction bases not matched to a gene: 6. The germline V gene has CDR1 KGHDR and CDR2 SFDVKD. In DNA form, the CDR3 reads TGTGCCACCAGTGGTAGCGGGAGAGCCTATGAGCAGTTCTTC. Amino acids: CATSGSGRAYEQFF.

This clonotype showed up many times. The genes are TRBV5-6 and TRBJ2-7, with TRBD2 matching over 7 bases. In germline, CDR1 is SGHDT, CDR2 YYEEEE. CDR3 length: 17 residues. V was pared by 2 bases and J by 7 bases, with 18 bases of the junction left unmatched. DNA for the CDR3: TGTGCCAGCAGCTTTCGTTCGGGGGTGACGGCGGGAGCGGAGCAGTACTTC. It codes for CASSFRSGVTAGAEQYF.

This clonotype came up many times. V is TRBV12-3 or TRBV12-4 and J is TRBJ1-2, with D perhaps matching TRBD1 (5 bases). V was trimmed by 4 bases and J by 4 bases, leaving 7 bases between them. The CDR3 is made up of 12 amino acids. CDR3 bases: TGTGCCAGCAGTTGGGGGAGCTATGGCTACACCTTC. Translated, it gives CASSWGSYGYTF.

This clonotype occurred a few times. This chain connects TRBV14 to TRBJ2-7; 9 nucleotides line up with TRBD1. Germline CDR1 and CDR2: SGHDN and FVKESK. V shed 3 bases, J shed 3 bases, and the junction held 6 bases outside the gene matches. The length of the CDR3 is 15 residues. DNA for the CDR3: TGTGCCAGCAGCCACCAGACAGGGGGGTACTACGAGCAGTACTTC. It is translated as CASSHQTGGYYEQYF.

This chain links TRBV6-1 with TRBJ2-2, with 8 bases matching TRBD2. The germline V gene has CDR1 MNHNS and CDR2 SASEGT. V was clipped by 4 bases and J by 6 bases; unmatched bases: 4. There are 14 residues in the CDR3. The CDR3 bases are TGTGCCAGCAGTGTAGCGGGAATGTCCGGGGAGCTGTTTTTT. Translation: CASSVAGMSGELFF.

The chain uses TRBV19 and TRBJ2-3; 7 bases align to TRBD1. Germline V lookup: CDR1 LNHDA, CDR2 SQIVND (reference sequence). Germline trimming cut 4 bases from V and 1 base from J; bases unmatched to any gene: 5. The CDR3 totals 15 residues. CDR3 in DNA: TGTGCCAGTAGTACTCTAGACAGGGGCACAGATACGCAGTATTTT. Translated, it gives CASSTLDRGTDTQYF.

In its sample, this clonotype was seen a few times. The chain has TRBV14 and TRBJ2-1, with 7 bases matching TRBD2. CDR3 size: 17 residues. The germline CDR1 and CDR2 sequences are SGHDN and FVKESK. V shed 3 bases and J 2 bases; nucleotides not matched to a gene: 10. In nucleotides, the CDR3 is TGTGCCAGCAGCCAGGCCTTTGGGGAGGGCACCTACAATGAGCAGTTCTTC. This gives the protein CASSQAFGEGTYNEQFF. Complete variable domain (other parts from reference TRBV14 and TRBJ2-1): EAGVTQFPSHSVIEKGQTVTLRCDPISGHDNLYWYRRVMGKEIKFLLHFVKESKQDESGMPNNRFLAERTGGTYSTLKVQPAELEDSGVYFCASSQAFGEGTYNEQFFGPGTRLTVL.

This sequence joins TRBV10-3 and TRBJ1-3; 7 bases line up with TRBD1. Trimming at V came to 11 bases and at J to 3 bases, leaving 7 bases not matched to a gene. Germline V gene data show CDR1 as ENHRY and CDR2 as SYGVKD. This CDR3 contains 13 residues. This CDR3 is CAFRGDSGNTIYF. CDR3 in DNA: TGTGCCTTCCGGGGGGACAGTGGAAACACCATATATTTT.

The chain has TRBV24-1 and TRBJ2-5, with TRBD1 matching over 10 bases. The ends lost 6 bases at V and 0 bases at J; junction bases unmatched: 3. Germline V gives CDR1 KGHDR, CDR2 SFDVKD. The CDR3 has 15 amino acids. This chain's CDR3 is CATSRGQGYQETQYF. CDR3 nucleotides: TGTGCCACCAGTCGGGGACAGGGGTACCAAGAGACCCAGTACTTC.

The rearrangement uses TRBV6-2 or TRBV6-3 and TRBJ1-6; D is undetermined. V lost 7 bases to trimming and J lost 0 bases, with 10 bases between them. The CDR3 has 15 residues. Germline CDR1 reads MNHEY; CDR2 reads SVGEGT. This CDR3 reads CASNRRSSYNSPLHF. Written as DNA, the CDR3 is TGTGCCAGCAATCGTCGGAGCTCCTATAATTCACCCCTCCACTTT.

This clonotype was recorded at least ten times. This chain uses TRBV12-3 or TRBV12-4 with TRBJ1-1, with 11 bases fitting TRBD1. The CDR3 consists of 14 residues. Trimming at V came to 7 bases and at J to 4 bases, leaving 5 bases not matched to a gene. CDR3 in DNA: TGTGCCAGCAATCTGGGACAGGGGGTCACTGAAGCTTTCTTT. Its translation is CASNLGQGVTEAFF.

This clonotype came up many times. The CDR3 reads CASSLAGGPTYEQYF. The CDR3 DNA reads TGTGCCAGCAGCTTAGCGGGAGGGCCGACCTACGAGCAGTACTTC. The chain has TRBV11-2 and TRBJ2-7, with 8 bases aligning to TRBD2. Germline CDR1 reads SGHAT; CDR2 reads FQNNGV. This CDR3 has 15 amino acids. V gave up 1 base and J gave up 2 bases; unmatched junction bases: 4.

Many counts were recorded for this clonotype. The chain has TRBV28 and TRBJ2-5; D is uncertain. The V end lost 5 bases, the J end lost 5 bases, and 9 bases lay between the germline ends. The CDR3 consists of 12 residues. Germline loops: CDR1 MDHEN, CDR2 SYDVKM. The CDR3 is CASSNVRETQYF. In DNA form, the CDR3 reads TGTGCCAGCAGTAACGTGCGTGAGACCCAGTACTTC.

There are many counts of this clonotype. The V and J genes are TRBV2 and TRBJ2-3, with 10 bases fitting TRBD1. V shed 7 bases, J shed 4 bases, and the junction held 5 bases outside the gene matches. CDR3 length: 14 residues. Germline assignment: CDR1 SNHLY and CDR2 FYNNEI. This chain's CDR3 is CASKGQGGPDTQYF. The CDR3 nucleotides read TGTGCCAGCAAAGGACAGGGGGGCCCAGATACGCAGTATTTT.

The sample holds a few counts of this clonotype. This chain joins TRBV24-1 and TRBJ2-1; TRBD1 aligns across 10 bases. The V gene end was trimmed by 6 bases and the J gene end by 7 bases; junction bases not matched to a gene: 2. This CDR3 comprises 13 residues. The germline gives CDR1 KGHDR, CDR2 SFDVKD. This CDR3 is CATSQGQGNEQFF. The CDR3 DNA reads TGTGCCACCAGTCAGGGACAGGGGAATGAGCAGTTCTTC.

This clonotype was seen many times. V usage is TRBV28 and J usage is TRBJ2-1, with 12 positions matching TRBD2. After removal of 2 bases from V and 6 bases from J, the junction contained 11 bases not matched to a gene. The CDR3 covers 18 residues. CDR1 is MDHEN and CDR2 is SYDVKM in the germline V gene. CDR3 coding DNA: TGTGCCAGCAGTTTAACGCTCCTGACTAGCGGGAGTTCCAATGAGCAGTTCTTC. Its translation: CASSLTLLTSGSSNEQFF.